This T cell receptor (beta chain) was sequenced for a study of blood T cell repertoires in COVID-19. Whole-study context: Some COVID-19 samples were acute and others convalescent; all came from the United States, Italy and Spain. Sources were T cells, B-cell-depleted T cells, or PBMCs; the material itself was cDNA or gDNA.

With V trimmed by 0 bases and J by 8 bases, 1 base remained unmatched. The CDR3 loop spans 13 amino acids. The germline V gene has CDR1 SGHNT and CDR2 YYREEE (reference sequence). Original handling: How many nucleated cells were present was estimated from reference gene primer amplification. The table came from immunoSEQ multiplex PCR; TCRdb's copy has only in-frame clones and leaves some out. That table is the source of V, J and clone size, and D and trimming were worked out from the DNA. The sample comprises about 130,000 clones, roughly 80% of which are singletons, and around 3% rests with the top ten. This clone was seen only once.

The origin of this receptor is a woman of 80 years or more with acute or convalescent COVID-19. The J gene is TRBJ2-1, the V gene TRBV5-4; 8 bases align to TRBD1. Specimen: peripheral blood. Here the CDR3 reads CASSLAGGYEQFF. For the CDR3, the DNA is TGTGCCAGCAGCTTGGCAGGGGGCTATGAGCAGTTCTTC.